Sequencing of this T cell receptor (beta chain) was carried out in a study of molecular identifiers for immune sequencing clone quantification. Concerning this clonotype: A read error may be the cause here, since a much bigger clone is one base away.

Germline CDR1 and CDR2: MNHEY and SVGEGT. The CDR3 extends over 11 amino acids. V was trimmed by 7 bases and J by 7 bases, leaving 11 bases between them. Each CDR3 protein gets one entry after TCRdb re-called the PCR reads with MiXCR. The data hold over 300,000 distinct CDR3 sequences, with roughly 24% observed a single time. The chain is built from TRBV6-2 or TRBV6-3 and TRBJ2-7, with D possibly called TRBD1 or TRBD2 (5 bases each). The sequence was obtained from a human donor in good health. Some libraries in this study had Jurkat cell RNA spiked in. The sequenced sample consisted of naive CD8+ T cells from blood, with Jurkat cell RNA spiked in. Specified subset: FACS-sorted CD8+CD4-CCR7+CD45RA+ naive T cells. CDR3 in amino acids: CASTRGEEQYF. Here the CDR3 DNA reads TGTGCCAGCACCCGAGGGGAGGAGCAGTACTTC.